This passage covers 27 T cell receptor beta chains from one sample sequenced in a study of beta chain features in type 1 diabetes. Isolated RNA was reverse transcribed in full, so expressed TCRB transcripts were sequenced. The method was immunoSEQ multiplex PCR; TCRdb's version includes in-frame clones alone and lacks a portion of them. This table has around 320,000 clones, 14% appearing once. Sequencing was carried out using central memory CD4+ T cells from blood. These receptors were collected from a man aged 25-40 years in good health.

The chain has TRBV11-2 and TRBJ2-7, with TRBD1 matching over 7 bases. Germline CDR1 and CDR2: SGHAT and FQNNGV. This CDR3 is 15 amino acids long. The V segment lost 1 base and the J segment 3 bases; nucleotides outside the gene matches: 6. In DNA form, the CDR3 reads TGTGCCAGCAGCTTAGGAGACAGGGCTCGCTACGAGCAGTACTTC. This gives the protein CASSLGDRARYEQYF.

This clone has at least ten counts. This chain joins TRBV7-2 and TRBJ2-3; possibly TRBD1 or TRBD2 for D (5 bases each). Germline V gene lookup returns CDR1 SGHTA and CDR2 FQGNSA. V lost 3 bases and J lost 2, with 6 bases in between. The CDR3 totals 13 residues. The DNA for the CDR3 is TGTGCCAGCAGCTTCGGGACCACAGATACGCAGTATTTT. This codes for CASSFGTTDTQYF.

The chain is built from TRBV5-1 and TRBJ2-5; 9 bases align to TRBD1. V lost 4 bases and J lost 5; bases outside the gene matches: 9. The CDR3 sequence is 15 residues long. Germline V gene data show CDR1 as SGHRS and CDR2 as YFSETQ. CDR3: CASSALTGGGETQYF. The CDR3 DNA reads TGCGCCAGCAGCGCCTTGACAGGGGGTGGGGAGACCCAGTACTTC.

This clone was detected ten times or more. CDR3 in amino acids: CASSKGQYDTEAFF. The CDR3 bases are TGTGCCAGCTCAAAGGGACAGTACGACACTGAAGCTTTCTTT. The chain couples TRBV18 to TRBJ1-1; 7 bases fit TRBD1. CDR1 and CDR2 (germline): KGHSH, LQKENI. J lost 3 bases, V lost 5 bases, and 6 bases had no gene match. CDR3 size: 14 residues.

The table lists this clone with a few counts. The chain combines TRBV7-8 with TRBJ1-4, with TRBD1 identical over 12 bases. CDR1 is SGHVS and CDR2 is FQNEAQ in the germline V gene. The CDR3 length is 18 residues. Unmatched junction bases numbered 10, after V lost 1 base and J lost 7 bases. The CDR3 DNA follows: TGTGCCAGCAGCTTAGTAGGGACAGGGGGCATAGGTAGTGAAAAACTGTTTTTT. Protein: CASSLVGTGGIGSEKLFF.

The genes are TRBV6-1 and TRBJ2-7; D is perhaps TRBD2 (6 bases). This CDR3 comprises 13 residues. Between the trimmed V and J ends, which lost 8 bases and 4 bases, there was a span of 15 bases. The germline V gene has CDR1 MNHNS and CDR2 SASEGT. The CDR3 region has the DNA TGTGCCAGCCGGCGACTAGATGGATACGAGCAGTACTTC. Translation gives CASRRLDGYEQYF.

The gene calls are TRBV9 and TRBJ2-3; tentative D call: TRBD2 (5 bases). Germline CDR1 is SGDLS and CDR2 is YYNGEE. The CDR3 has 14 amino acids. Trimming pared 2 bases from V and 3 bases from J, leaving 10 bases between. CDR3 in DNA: TGTGCCAGCAGCGTTATGGGCGGGACAGATACGCAGTATTTT. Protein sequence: CASSVMGGTDTQYF. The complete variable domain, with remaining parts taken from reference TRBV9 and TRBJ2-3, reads DSGVTQTPKHLITATGQRVTLRCSPRSGDLSVYWYQQSLDQGLQFLIQYYNGEERAKGNILERFSAQQFPDLHSELNLSSLELGDSALYFCASSVMGGTDTQYFGPGTRLTVL.

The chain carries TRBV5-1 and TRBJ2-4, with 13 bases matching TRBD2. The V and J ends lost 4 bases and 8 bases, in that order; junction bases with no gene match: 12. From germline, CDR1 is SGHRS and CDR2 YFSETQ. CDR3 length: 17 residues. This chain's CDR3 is CASSPGLAGARMDIQYF. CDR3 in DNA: TGCGCCAGCAGCCCAGGACTAGCGGGAGCTCGAATGGACATTCAGTACTTC.

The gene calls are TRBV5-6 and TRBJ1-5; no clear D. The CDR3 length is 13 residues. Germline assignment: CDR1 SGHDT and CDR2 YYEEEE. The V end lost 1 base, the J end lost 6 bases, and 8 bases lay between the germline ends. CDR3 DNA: TGTGCCAGCAGCTTGTCGAAAGGTCAGCCCCAGCATTTT. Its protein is CASSLSKGQPQHF.

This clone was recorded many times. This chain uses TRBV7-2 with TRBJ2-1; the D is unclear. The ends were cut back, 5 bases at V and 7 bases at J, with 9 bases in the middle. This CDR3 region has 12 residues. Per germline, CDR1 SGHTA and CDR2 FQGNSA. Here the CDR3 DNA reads TGTGCCAGCAGCCTTTACGGGAATGAGCAGTTCTTC. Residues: CASSLYGNEQFF. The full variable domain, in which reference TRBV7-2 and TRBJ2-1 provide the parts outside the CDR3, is GAGVSQSPSNKVTEKGKDVELRCDPISGHTALYWYRQSLGQGLEFLIYFQGNSAPDKSGLPSDRFSAERTGGSVSTLTIQRTQQEDSAVYLCASSLYGNEQFFGPGTRLTVL.

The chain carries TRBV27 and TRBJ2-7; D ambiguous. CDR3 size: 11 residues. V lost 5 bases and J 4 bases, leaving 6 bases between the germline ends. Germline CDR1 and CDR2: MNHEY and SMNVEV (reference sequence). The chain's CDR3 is CASSHHYEQYV. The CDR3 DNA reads TGTGCCAGCAGTCACCATTACGAGCAGTACGTC.

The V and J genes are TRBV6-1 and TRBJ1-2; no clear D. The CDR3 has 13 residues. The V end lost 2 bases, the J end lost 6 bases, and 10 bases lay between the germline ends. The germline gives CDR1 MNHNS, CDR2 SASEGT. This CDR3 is CASSESGRNGYTF. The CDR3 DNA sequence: TGTGCCAGCAGTGAATCGGGTCGGAATGGCTACACCTTC.

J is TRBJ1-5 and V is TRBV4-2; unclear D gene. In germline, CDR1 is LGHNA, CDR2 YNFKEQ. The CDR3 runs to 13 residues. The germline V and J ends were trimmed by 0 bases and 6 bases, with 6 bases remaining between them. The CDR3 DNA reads TGTGCCAGCAGCCAAGACGGAGCTCAGCCCCAGCATTTT. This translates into CASSQDGAQPQHF.

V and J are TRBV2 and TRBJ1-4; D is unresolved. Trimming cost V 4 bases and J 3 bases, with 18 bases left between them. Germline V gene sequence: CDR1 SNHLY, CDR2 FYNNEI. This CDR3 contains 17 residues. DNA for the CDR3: TGTGCCAGCAGTGGCCCTCCCGGTTGGGATGCTAATGAAAAACTGTTTTTT. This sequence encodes CASSGPPGWDANEKLFF.

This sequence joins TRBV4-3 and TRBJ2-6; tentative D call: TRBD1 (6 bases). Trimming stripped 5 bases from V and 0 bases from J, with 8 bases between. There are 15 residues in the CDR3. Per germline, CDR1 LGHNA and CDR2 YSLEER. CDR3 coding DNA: TGCGCCAGCAGCATACAGGGCTCTGGGGCCAACGTCCTGACTTTC. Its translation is CASSIQGSGANVLTF.

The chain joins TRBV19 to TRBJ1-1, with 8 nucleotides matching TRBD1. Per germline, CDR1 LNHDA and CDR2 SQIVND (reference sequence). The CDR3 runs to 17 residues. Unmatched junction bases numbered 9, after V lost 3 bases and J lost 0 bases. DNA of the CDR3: TGTGCCAGTAGTATTAGGTCTACAGGGGGACTGAACACTGAAGCTTTCTTT. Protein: CASSIRSTGGLNTEAFF. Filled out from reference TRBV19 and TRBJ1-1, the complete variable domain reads DGGITQSPKYLFRKEGQNVTLSCEQNLNHDAMYWYRQDPGQGLRLIYYSQIVNDFQKGDIAEGYSVSREKKESFPLTVTSAQKNPTAFYLCASSIRSTGGLNTEAFFGQGTRLTVV.

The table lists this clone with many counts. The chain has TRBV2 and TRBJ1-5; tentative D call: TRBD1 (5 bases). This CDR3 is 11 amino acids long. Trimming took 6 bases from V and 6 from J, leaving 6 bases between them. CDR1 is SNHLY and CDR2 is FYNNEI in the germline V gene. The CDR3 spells CASRRGQPQHF. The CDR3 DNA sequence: TGTGCCAGCAGGAGGGGTCAGCCCCAGCATTTT.

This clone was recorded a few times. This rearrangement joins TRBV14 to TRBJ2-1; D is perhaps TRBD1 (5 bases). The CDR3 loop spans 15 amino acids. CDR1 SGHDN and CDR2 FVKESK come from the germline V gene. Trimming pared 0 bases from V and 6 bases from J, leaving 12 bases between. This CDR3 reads CASSQDRRQTNEQFF. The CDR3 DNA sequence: TGTGCCAGCAGCCAAGATCGCCGACAGACCAATGAGCAGTTCTTC.

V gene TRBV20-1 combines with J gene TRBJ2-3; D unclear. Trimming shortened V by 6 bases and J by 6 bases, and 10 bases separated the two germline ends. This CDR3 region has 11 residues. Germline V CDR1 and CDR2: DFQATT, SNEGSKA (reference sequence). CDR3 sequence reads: CSAEMGDTQYF. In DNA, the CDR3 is TGCAGTGCCGAGATGGGGGATACGCAGTATTTT.

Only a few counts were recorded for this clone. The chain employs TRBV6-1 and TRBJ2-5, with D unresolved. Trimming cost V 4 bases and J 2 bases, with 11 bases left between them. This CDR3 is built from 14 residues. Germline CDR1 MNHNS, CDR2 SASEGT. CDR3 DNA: TGTGCCAGCAGTGGCACCGGGTTACAAGAGACCCAGTACTTC. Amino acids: CASSGTGLQETQYF.

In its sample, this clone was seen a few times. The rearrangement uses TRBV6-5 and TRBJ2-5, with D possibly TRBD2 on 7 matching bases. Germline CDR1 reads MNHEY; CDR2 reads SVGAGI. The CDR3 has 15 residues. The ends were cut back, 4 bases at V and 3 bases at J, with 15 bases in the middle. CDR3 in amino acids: CASSWGGGAEETQYF. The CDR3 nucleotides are TGTGCCAGCAGTTGGGGAGGGGGGGCCGAAGAGACCCAGTACTTC.

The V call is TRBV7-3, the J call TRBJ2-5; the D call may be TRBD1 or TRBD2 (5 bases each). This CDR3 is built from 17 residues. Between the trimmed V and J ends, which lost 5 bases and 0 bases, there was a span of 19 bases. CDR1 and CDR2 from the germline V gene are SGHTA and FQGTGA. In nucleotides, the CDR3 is TGTGCCAGCAGCGGGGAGATCGGGACCATCGACCAAGAGACCCAGTACTTC. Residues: CASSGEIGTIDQETQYF.

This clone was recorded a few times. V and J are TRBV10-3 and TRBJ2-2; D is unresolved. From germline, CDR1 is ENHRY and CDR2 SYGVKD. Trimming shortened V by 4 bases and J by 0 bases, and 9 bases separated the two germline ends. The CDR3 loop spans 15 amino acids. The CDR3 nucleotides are TGTGCCATCAGTGGGGAACGGTCGAACACCGGGGAGCTGTTTTTT. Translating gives CAISGERSNTGELFF.

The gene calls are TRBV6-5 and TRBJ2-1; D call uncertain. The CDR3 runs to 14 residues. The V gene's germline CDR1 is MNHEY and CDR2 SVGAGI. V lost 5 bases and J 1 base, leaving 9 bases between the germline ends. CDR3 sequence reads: CASSEVGSYNEQFF. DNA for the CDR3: TGTGCCAGCAGTGAAGTAGGTTCCTACAATGAGCAGTTCTTC.

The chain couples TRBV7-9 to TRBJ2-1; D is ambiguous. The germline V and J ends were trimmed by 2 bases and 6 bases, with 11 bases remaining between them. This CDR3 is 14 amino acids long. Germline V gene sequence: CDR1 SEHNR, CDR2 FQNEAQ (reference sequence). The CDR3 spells CASSLTESSNEQFF. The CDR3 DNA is TGTGCCAGCAGCTTAACGGAGTCATCCAATGAGCAGTTCTTC. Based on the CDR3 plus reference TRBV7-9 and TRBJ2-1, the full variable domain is DTGVSQNPRHKITKRGQNVTFRCDPISEHNRLYWYRQTLGQGPEFLTYFQNEAQLEKSRLLSDRFSAERPKGSFSTLEIQRTEQGDSAMYLCASSLTESSNEQFFGPGTRLTVL.

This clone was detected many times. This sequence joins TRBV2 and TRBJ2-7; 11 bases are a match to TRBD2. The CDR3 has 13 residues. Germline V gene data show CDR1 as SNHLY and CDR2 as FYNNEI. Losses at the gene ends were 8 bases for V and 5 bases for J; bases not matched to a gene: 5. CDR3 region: CASGGLAVHEQYV. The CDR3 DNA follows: TGTGCCAGCGGGGGACTAGCGGTACACGAGCAGTACGTC.

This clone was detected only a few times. CDR3 region: CASSRGVASGVYEQYF. DNA of the CDR3: TGTGCCAGCAGCCGCGGGGTGGCTAGCGGGGTTTACGAGCAGTACTTC. The chain combines TRBV7-9 with TRBJ2-7; 9 bases line up with TRBD2. Germline CDR1 and CDR2: SEHNR and FQNEAQ (reference sequence). Trimming removed 5 bases from V and 4 bases from J; junction bases left unmatched: 12. CDR3 length equals 16 residues.